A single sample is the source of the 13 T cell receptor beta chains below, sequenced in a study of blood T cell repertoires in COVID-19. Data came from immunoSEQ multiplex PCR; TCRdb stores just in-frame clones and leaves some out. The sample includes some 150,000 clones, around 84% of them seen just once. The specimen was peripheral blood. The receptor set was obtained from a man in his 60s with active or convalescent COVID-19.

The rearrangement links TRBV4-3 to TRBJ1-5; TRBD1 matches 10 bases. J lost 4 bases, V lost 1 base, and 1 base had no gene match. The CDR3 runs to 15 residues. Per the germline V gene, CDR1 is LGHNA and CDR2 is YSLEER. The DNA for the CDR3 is TGCGCCAGCAGCCAAGGGACAGGGGGGAATCAGCCCCAGCATTTT. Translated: CASSQGTGGNQPQHF.

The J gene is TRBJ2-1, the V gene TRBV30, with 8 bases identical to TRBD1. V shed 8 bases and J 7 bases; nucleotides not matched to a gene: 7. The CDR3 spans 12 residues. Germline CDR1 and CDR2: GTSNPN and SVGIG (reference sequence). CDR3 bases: TGTGCCAGAGGGACAGGTCCGAATGAGCAGTTCTTC. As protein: CARGTGPNEQFF.

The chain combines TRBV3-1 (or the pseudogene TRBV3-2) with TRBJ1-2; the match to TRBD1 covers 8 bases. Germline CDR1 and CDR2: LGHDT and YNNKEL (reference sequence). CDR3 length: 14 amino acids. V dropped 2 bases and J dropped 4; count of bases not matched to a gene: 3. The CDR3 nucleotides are TGTGCCAGCAGCCAATGGGACAGGCTCTATGGCTACACCTTC. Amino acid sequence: CASSQWDRLYGYTF.

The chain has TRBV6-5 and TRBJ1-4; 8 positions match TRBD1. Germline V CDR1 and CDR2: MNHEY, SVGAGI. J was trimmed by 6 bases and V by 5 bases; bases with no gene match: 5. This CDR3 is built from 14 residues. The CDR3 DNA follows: TGTGCCAGCAGTCCGACAGGGGCGGATGAAAAACTGTTTTTT. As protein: CASSPTGADEKLFF.

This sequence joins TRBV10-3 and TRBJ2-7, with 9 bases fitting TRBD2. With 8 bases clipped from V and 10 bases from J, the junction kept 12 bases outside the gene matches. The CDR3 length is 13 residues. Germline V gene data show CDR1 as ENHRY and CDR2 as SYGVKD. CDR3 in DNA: TGTGCCATCGCGGGGGGGACATATCAAGCTCAGTACTTC. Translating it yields CAIAGGTYQAQYF.

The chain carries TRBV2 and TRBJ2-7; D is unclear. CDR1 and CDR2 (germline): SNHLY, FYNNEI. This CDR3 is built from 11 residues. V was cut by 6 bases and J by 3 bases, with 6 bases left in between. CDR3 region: CASSDNYEQYF. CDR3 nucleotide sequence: TGTGCCAGCAGCGACAACTACGAGCAGTACTTC.

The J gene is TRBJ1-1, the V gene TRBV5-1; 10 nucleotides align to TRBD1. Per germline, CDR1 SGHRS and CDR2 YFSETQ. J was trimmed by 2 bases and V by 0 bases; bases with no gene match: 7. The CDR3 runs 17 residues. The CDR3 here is CASSLGQGAPRNTEAFF. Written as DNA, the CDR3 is TGCGCCAGCAGCTTGGGACAGGGGGCGCCGCGTAACACTGAAGCTTTCTTT.

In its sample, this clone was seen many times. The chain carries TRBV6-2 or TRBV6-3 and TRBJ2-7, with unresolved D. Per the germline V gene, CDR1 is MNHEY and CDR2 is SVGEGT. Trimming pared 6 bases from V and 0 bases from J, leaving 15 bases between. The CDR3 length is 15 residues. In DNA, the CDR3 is TGTGCCAGCAGGCCTAACAGTTTAACCTCCTACGAGCAGTACTTC. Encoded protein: CASRPNSLTSYEQYF.

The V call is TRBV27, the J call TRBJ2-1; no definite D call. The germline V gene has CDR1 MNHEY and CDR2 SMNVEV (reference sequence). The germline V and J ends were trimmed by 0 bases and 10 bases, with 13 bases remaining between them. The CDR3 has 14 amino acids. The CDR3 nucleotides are TGTGCCAGCAGTTTATCCACAGTGACCTACGAGCAGTTCTTC. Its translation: CASSLSTVTYEQFF.

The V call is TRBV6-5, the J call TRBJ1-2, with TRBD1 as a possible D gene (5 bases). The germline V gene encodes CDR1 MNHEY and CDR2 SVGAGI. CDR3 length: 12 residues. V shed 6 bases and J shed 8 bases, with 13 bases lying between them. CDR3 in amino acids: CASSPGSVGYTF. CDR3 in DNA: TGTGCCAGCAGCCCAGGGTCGGTCGGCTACACCTTC.

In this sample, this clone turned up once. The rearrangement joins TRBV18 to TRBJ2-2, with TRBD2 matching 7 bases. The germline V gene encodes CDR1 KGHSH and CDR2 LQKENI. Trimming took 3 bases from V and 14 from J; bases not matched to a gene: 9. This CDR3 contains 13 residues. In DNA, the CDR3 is TGTGCCAGCTCACCGACCAGAGGGGAGGGCCTGTTTTTT. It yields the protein CASSPTRGEGLFF.

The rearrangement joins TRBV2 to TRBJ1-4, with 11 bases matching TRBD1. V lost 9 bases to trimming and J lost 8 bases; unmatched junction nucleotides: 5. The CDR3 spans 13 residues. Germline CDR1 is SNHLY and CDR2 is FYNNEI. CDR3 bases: TGTGCCAGTCGCGGGACAGGGGGAGAAAAACTGTTTTTT. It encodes CASRGTGGEKLFF. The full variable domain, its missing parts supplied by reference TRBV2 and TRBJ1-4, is EPEVTQTPSHQVTQMGQEVILRCVPISNHLYFYWYRQILGQKVEFLVSFYNNEISEKSEIFDDQFSVERPDGSNFTLKIRSTKLEDSAMYFCASRGTGGEKLFFGSGTQLSVL.

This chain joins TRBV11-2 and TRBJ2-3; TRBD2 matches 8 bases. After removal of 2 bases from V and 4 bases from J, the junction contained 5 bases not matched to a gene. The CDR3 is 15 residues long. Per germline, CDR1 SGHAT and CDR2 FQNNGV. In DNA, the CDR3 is TGTGCCAGCAGCTTACATGGACTAGCCCCAGATACGCAGTATTTT. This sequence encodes CASSLHGLAPDTQYF. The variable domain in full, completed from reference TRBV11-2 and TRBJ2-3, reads EAGVAQSPRYKIIEKRQSVAFWCNPISGHATLYWYQQILGQGPKLLIQFQNNGVVDDSQLPKDRFSAERLKGVDSTLKIQPAKLEDSAVYLCASSLHGLAPDTQYFGPGTRLTVL.